Sequencing of this TCR beta chain was carried out in a study of blood T cell repertoires in COVID-19. The V and J ends lost 8 bases and 8 bases respectively, with 18 bases between them. The CDR3 runs to 14 residues. In germline, CDR1 is LNHDA, CDR2 SQIVND (reference sequence). Authors' analysis steps: Estimation of nucleated cell counts relied on the amplification of reference gene primers. Method: immunoSEQ multiplex PCR; TCRdb's copy keeps in-frame clones and lacks some. V, J and clone size were drawn from that table, and D and trimming were deduced from the DNA. In the table there are 150,000 to 250,000 clones, 94% of which are singletons.

The receptor comes from a man aged 25 to 40 with COVID-19, enrolled during active disease. The V call is TRBV19, the J call TRBJ1-4, with D possibly TRBD1 on 5 matching bases. The sequenced sample consisted of peripheral blood. The CDR3 region has the DNA TGTGCCAGTTTCGAGCGGGGAAGGGGCGAAAAACTGTTTTTT. Translating gives CASFERGRGEKLFF.